The 11 T cell receptor beta chains below come from one sample, sequenced in a study of T-cell memory formation after mild COVID-19. Each CDR3 protein gets one entry after TCRdb re-called the 5' RACE reads with MiXCR. The top ten hold 8.5% to 9% of the sample, which has about 430,000 distinct CDR3 sequences, 20% to 25% seen once. The sequenced sample was PBMCs or a T cell subset sorted from them (not recorded which). These TCRs come from an adult woman who had mild COVID-19 (a few samples of this study predate the infection). Cell type and time point are not known.

The chain has TRBV3-1 and TRBJ1-1, with a tentative D call TRBD1 (6 bases). V lost 0 bases and J lost 1, with 12 bases in between. Germline lookup yields CDR1 LGHDT and CDR2 YNNKEL (reference sequence). The CDR3 runs to 16 residues. The CDR3 loop reads CASSQDRGHRNTEAFF. The CDR3 DNA follows: TGTGCCAGCAGCCAAGATAGGGGACACAGGAACACTGAAGCTTTCTTT.

The gene calls are TRBV15 and TRBJ1-2; perhaps TRBD1 as D (6 bases). In germline, CDR1 is LNHNV, CDR2 YYDKDF (reference sequence). Trimming removed 0 bases at V and 4 bases at J, with 12 bases between. This CDR3 region has 15 residues. The CDR3 DNA reads as TGTGCCACCAGCAGAGAAATCGGGGACACCTATGGCTACACCTTC. This sequence encodes CATSREIGDTYGYTF.

The table lists this clonotype with a few counts. The chain employs TRBV6-2 or TRBV6-3 and TRBJ1-1; the match to TRBD1 covers 9 bases. V lost 5 bases and J lost 3; bases outside the gene matches: 10. The CDR3 runs to 16 residues. CDR1 and CDR2 (germline): MNHEY, SVGEGT. In DNA form, the CDR3 reads TGTGCCAGCAGTAACACAGGGGGCGCTTTGGACACTGAAGCTTTCTTT. Its translation is CASSNTGGALDTEAFF.

This clonotype was seen a few times. The chain has TRBV5-1 and TRBJ1-1; D gene unclear. Per the germline V gene, CDR1 is SGHRS and CDR2 is YFSETQ. The CDR3 extends over 16 amino acids. The V end was cut by 0 bases, the J end by 1 base, with 13 bases between. The CDR3 spells CASSLGPQGRNTEAFF. The CDR3 DNA reads as TGCGCCAGCAGCTTGGGTCCCCAAGGCAGGAACACTGAAGCTTTCTTT.

This clonotype was counted a few times. Compared with germline, one end of the junction differs, possibly owing to a read error. The chain is built from TRBV7-9 and TRBJ2-3; D gene unclear. Germline V gene lookup returns CDR1 SEHNR and CDR2 FQNEAQ (reference sequence). The CDR3 is 8 amino acids. In DNA form, the CDR3 reads TGCTTGGCAGATACGCAGTATTTT. Translated, it gives CLADTQYF.

This clonotype has only a few counts. The CDR3 DNA is TGTGCCACTAAACCGGATAGCAATCAGCCCCAGCATTTT. Encoded protein: CATKPDSNQPQHF. The rearrangement joins TRBV10-3 to TRBJ1-5, with D hard to call. The ends were cut back, 10 bases at V and 0 bases at J, with 10 bases in the middle. The CDR3 spans 13 residues. The germline gives CDR1 ENHRY, CDR2 SYGVKD.

As DNA, the CDR3 is TGTGCCACCAGCAGAGGCACGGGGGGGCGCACAGATACGCAGTATTTT. This codes for CATSRGTGGRTDTQYF. The chain recombines TRBV15 with TRBJ2-3, with TRBD2 identical over 8 bases. Unmatched junction bases numbered 4, after V lost 1 base and J lost 1 base. This CDR3 comprises 16 residues. The V gene's germline CDR1 is LNHNV and CDR2 YYDKDF (reference sequence).

The V call is TRBV12-3 or TRBV12-4, the J call TRBJ2-1; D not resolved. The V end was cut by 6 bases, the J end by 1 base, with 4 bases between. This CDR3 region has 12 residues. CDR3 nucleotide sequence: TGTGCCAGCAGCCATTCCTACAATGAGCAGTTCTTC. Protein product: CASSHSYNEQFF.

This clonotype has only a few counts. The chain uses TRBV27 and TRBJ2-4; D is unresolved. There are 11 residues in the CDR3. V was clipped by 6 bases and J by 7 bases, with 7 bases between them. Germline values: CDR1 MNHEY, CDR2 SMNVEV (reference sequence). The CDR3 here is CASRGSNIQYF. The DNA for the CDR3 is TGTGCCAGCAGAGGCTCGAACATTCAGTACTTC.

This clonotype was recorded a few times. This sequence joins TRBV18 and TRBJ1-1; D is undetermined. The germline V and J ends were trimmed by 6 bases and 8 bases, with 16 bases remaining between them. The CDR3 contains 13 residues. CDR1 and CDR2 from the germline V gene are KGHSH and LQKENI. The CDR3 protein is CASSRREEGEAFF. Written as DNA, the CDR3 is TGTGCCAGCTCGCGTCGGGAAGAAGGGGAAGCTTTCTTT.

The V call is TRBV12-3 or TRBV12-4, the J call TRBJ1-5, with a weak D call TRBD1 (5 bases). The ends were cut back, 6 bases at V and 8 bases at J, with 17 bases in the middle. CDR3 size: 14 residues. The CDR3 loop reads CASSRPGGMEPQHF. The CDR3 coding sequence is TGTGCCAGCAGCAGACCCGGGGGGATGGAGCCCCAGCATTTT.